This T cell receptor (beta chain) was recorded in a study of shared clonotypes between healthy human individuals. Study outcomes and limitations: Among donors, the sharing of clonotypes was expected to be influenced by sequencing depth. Sorted-subset sequencing, rarefaction showed, was incomplete despite large depth.

The length of the CDR3 is 16 residues. The germline gives CDR1 SGHVS, CDR2 FQNEAQ. Trimming shortened V by 1 base and J by 2 bases, and 13 bases separated the two germline ends. This table comes from immunoSEQ multiplex PCR, and its TCRdb copy is limited to in-frame clones, with some not included. This sample has approximately 1,000,000 clones, with about 80% found just once. For this clone: Its target is unknown.

The sample consisted of memory CD4+ T cells from PBMCs. Regarding subset: CD45RA-negative fraction. The chain carries TRBV7-8 and TRBJ2-3, with a possible D match to TRBD2 (6 bases). This sequence originates from a man younger than 35 in good health. Some clones in this sample may be carry-over from other donors' samples. The chain's CDR3 is CASSLGIADPTDTQYF. The CDR3 DNA follows: TGTGCCAGCAGCTTAGGTATAGCGGACCCCACAGATACGCAGTATTTT.